This entry concerns a single T cell receptor (beta chain). The germline gives CDR1 MDHEN, CDR2 SYDVKM. V lost 2 bases and J lost 5; bases outside the gene matches: 8. This CDR3 has 15 residues. The data are from a study of blood T cell repertoires in COVID-19. Study-wide context: Material from acute and convalescent COVID-19 was sourced from the United States, Italy and Spain. PBMCs, B-cell-depleted T cells, or T cells provided the cDNA or gDNA that made up the material.

As handled by the study authors: Amplification with reference gene primers provided the estimates of nucleated cell counts. The data were produced by immunoSEQ multiplex PCR, yet TCRdb's version contains in-frame clones alone and is incomplete. V, J and clone size were drawn from that table, and D and trimming were deduced from the DNA. The data contain over 120,000 clones, 60% to 80% of them seen just once; the ten biggest clones take up roughly 8.6%. V usage is TRBV28 and J usage is TRBJ2-5, with TRBD2 matching over 7 bases. Material for sequencing was peripheral blood. This sequence was found in a woman between 45 and 60 years old with active or convalescent COVID-19. The CDR3 spells CASSLPGRPRETQYF. The CDR3 region has the DNA TGTGCCAGCAGTTTACCCGGGAGGCCCCGGGAGACCCAGTACTTC.